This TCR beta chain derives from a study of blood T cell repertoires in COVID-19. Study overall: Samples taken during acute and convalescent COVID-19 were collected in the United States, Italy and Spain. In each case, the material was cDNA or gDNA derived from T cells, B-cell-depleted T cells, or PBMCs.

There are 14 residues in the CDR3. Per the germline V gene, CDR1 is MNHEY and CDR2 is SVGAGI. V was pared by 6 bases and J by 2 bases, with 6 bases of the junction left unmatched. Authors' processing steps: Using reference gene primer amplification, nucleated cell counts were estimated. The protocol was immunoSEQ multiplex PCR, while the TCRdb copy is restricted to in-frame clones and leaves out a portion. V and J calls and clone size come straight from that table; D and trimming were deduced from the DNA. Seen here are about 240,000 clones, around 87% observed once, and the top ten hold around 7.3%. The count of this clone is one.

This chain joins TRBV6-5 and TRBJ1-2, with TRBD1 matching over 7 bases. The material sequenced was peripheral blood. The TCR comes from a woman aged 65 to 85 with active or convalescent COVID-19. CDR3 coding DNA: TGTGCCAGCAGACCCTCAGGGGGAAACTATGGCTACACCTTC. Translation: CASRPSGGNYGYTF.